This record covers a single TCR beta chain. V was shortened by 6 bases and J by 15 bases, with 21 bases between the two germline ends. Germline V lookup: CDR1 SGHVS, CDR2 FQNEAQ. The CDR3 consists of 13 residues. This record belongs to a study of tumor-infiltrating lymphocytes in oesophageal squamous cell carcinoma. TCRdb analysed the PCR reads with MiXCR anew, one entry per CDR3 protein. The repertoire has 10,000 to 15,000 distinct CDR3 sequences, 50% to 65% of them found once; the top ten carry roughly 30%. The sequence was collected from a female donor with esophageal squamous cell carcinoma. The specimen was esophageal tumor tissue. The chain links TRBV7-8 to TRBJ2-4; tentatively, D is TRBD1 (6 bases). CDR3 sequence (DNA): TGTGCCAGCAGTCCCAGGGGACCTACCGACCGGTACTTC. Protein product: CASSPRGPTDRYF.